The 19 T cell receptor beta chains given below trace back to one sample, sequenced in a study of T cell responses to AZD1222 COVID-19 vaccine. Sequencing was performed with immunoSEQ multiplex PCR; in TCRdb, only in-frame clones are kept and a portion is missing. This table has fewer than 90,000 clones, roughly 90% appearing once. The starting material was peripheral blood, obtained 28 days after the second AZD1222 dose. The receptor source for this set is an adult who received the AZD1222 COVID-19 vaccine.

The chain couples TRBV7-9 to TRBJ1-4; no clear D gene. The CDR3 is 14 amino acids. V dropped 1 base and J dropped 4 bases, with 7 bases sitting between them. CDR1 SEHNR and CDR2 FQNEAQ come from the germline V gene (reference sequence). The CDR3: CASSLGAGNEKLFF. In DNA, the CDR3 is TGTGCCAGCAGCTTAGGGGCGGGTAATGAAAAACTGTTTTTT.

This clone was seen just once. CDR3 DNA: TGCGCCAGCAGCTTAGCAGGGGGTAGCAATCAGCCCCAGCATTTT. It codes for CASSLAGGSNQPQHF. V is TRBV5-1 and J is TRBJ1-5, with TRBD1 identical over 7 bases. The trim removed 2 bases at V and 0 bases at J, leaving 2 bases unmatched. From germline, CDR1 is SGHRS and CDR2 YFSETQ. This CDR3 region has 15 residues.

The chain carries TRBV3-1 (or the pseudogene TRBV3-2) and TRBJ2-3; a possible D gene is TRBD2 (5 bases). V was cut by 0 bases and J by 2 bases, with 9 bases left in between. Germline V gene sequence: CDR1 LGHDT, CDR2 YNNKEL (reference sequence). This CDR3 contains 15 residues. Here the CDR3 reads CASSQDPGVTDTQYF. As DNA, the CDR3 is TGTGCCAGCAGCCAAGATCCCGGGGTCACAGATACGCAGTATTTT.

The genes are TRBV27 and TRBJ1-1; TRBD1 matches 9 bases. The germline gives CDR1 MNHEY, CDR2 SMNVEV (reference sequence). V gave up 1 base and J gave up 4 bases; unmatched junction bases: 4. The CDR3 spans 15 residues. DNA of the CDR3: TGTGCCAGCAGTTTATTAGGACAGGGGACCACTGAAGCTTTCTTT. Protein sequence: CASSLLGQGTTEAFF.

V gene TRBV6-6 combines with J gene TRBJ1-5; 7 bases are shared with TRBD1. Per the germline V gene, CDR1 is MNHNY and CDR2 is SVGAGI (reference sequence). The CDR3 is made up of 15 amino acids. With V trimmed by 7 bases and J by 4 bases, 10 bases remained unmatched. The CDR3 DNA follows: TGTGCCAGCACCCGAGGCGACAGGGCTAATCAGCCCCAGCATTTT. Amino acids: CASTRGDRANQPQHF.

This clone has just one count. Written as DNA, the CDR3 is TGTGCCAGCAGTTACTCGACACCGAGGGACTTGAACACTGAAGCTTTCTTT. This translates into CASSYSTPRDLNTEAFF. The gene calls are TRBV6-2 or TRBV6-3 and TRBJ1-1; a possible D gene is TRBD1 (5 bases). Germline V gene data show CDR1 as MNHEY and CDR2 as SVGEGT. V was shortened by 0 bases and J by 0 bases, with 14 bases between the two germline ends. The length of the CDR3 is 17 residues.

To note about this clone: Other DNA sequences in this sample translate to the same CDR3. This chain connects TRBV11-2 to TRBJ1-1, with D possibly matching TRBD1 (5 bases). V was trimmed by 1 base and J by 1 base, leaving 10 bases between them. The CDR3 consists of 15 residues. Per germline, CDR1 SGHAT and CDR2 FQNNGV. This CDR3 reads CASSLGPGGNTEAFF. CDR3 in DNA: TGTGCCAGCAGCTTAGGTCCCGGGGGGAACACTGAAGCTTTCTTT.

In its sample, this clone was seen once. This chain links TRBV13 with TRBJ1-6, with TRBD1 identical over 7 bases. Germline trimming cut 3 bases from V and 6 bases from J; bases unmatched to any gene: 11. The CDR3 loop spans 17 amino acids. CDR1 is PRHDT and CDR2 is FYEKMQ in the germline V gene (reference sequence). The CDR3 nucleotides are TGTGCCAGCAGCTTCAGCGCAGGGACAGCCAGTAATTCACCCCTCCACTTT. It is translated as CASSFSAGTASNSPLHF.

The genes are TRBV5-1 and TRBJ1-2; a weak D match, TRBD1 (5 bases). Trimming shortened V by 4 bases and J by 8 bases, and 21 bases separated the two germline ends. Looked up from germline, CDR1 is SGHRS and CDR2 is YFSETQ. The CDR3 consists of 15 residues. CDR3 loop: CASSPQRSGTGGYTF. CDR3 DNA: TGCGCCAGCAGCCCCCAAAGAAGCGGGACGGGGGGCTACACCTTC.

CDR3 coding DNA: TGTGCCAGCAGGCGAGGCCGGGGCACTGAAGCTTTCTTT. This translates into CASRRGRGTEAFF. The rearrangement uses TRBV12-3 or TRBV12-4 and TRBJ1-1; D gene unclear. This CDR3 is built from 13 residues. V was clipped by 6 bases and J by 4 bases, with 12 bases between them.

The rearrangement links TRBV6-2 or TRBV6-3 to TRBJ2-1, with a weak D call TRBD1 (5 bases). The germline V and J ends were trimmed by 5 bases and 4 bases, with 9 bases remaining between them. The CDR3 has 13 residues. Germline CDR1 and CDR2: MNHEY and SVGEGT. The DNA for the CDR3 is TGTGCCAGCAGTCGGACAAGTTACAATGAGCAGTTCTTC. This sequence encodes CASSRTSYNEQFF.

The table lists this clone with a count of one. This chain connects TRBV14 to TRBJ1-1; no firm D call. Germline V CDR1 and CDR2: SGHDN, FVKESK. This CDR3 contains 16 residues. Trimming left V 1 base short and J 0 bases short, with 12 bases between. CDR3 DNA sequence: TGTGCCAGCAGCCAAGGATGGGGTGGGATGAACACTGAAGCTTTCTTT. Its translation is CASSQGWGGMNTEAFF.

The V and J genes are TRBV19 and TRBJ1-2; 8 bases fit TRBD1. The V and J ends lost 4 bases and 4 bases, in that order; junction bases with no gene match: 8. The CDR3 covers 15 residues. The germline CDR1 and CDR2 sequences are LNHDA and SQIVND (reference sequence). For the CDR3, the DNA is TGTGCCAGTAGTACAAGGACAGGGCCCTTCTATGGCTACACCTTC. Protein sequence: CASSTRTGPFYGYTF.

The CDR3 is CASSSTGTMIYNEQFF. The CDR3 DNA follows: TGTGCCAGCAGTTCGACCGGGACCATGATCTACAATGAGCAGTTCTTC. The chain employs TRBV28 and TRBJ2-1, with D perhaps matching TRBD1 or TRBD2 (5 bases each). The germline V gene has CDR1 MDHEN and CDR2 SYDVKM. This CDR3 contains 16 residues. The ends were cut back, 4 bases at V and 3 bases at J, with 16 bases in the middle.

The chain carries TRBV30 and TRBJ1-1; no reliable D call. V dropped 6 bases and J dropped 6 bases, with 14 bases sitting between them. The germline CDR1 and CDR2 sequences are GTSNPN and SVGIG (reference sequence). The CDR3 sequence is 12 residues long. CDR3 amino acids: CACSRQTAEAFF. In nucleotides, the CDR3 is TGTGCCTGCTCCCGGCAAACGGCTGAAGCTTTCTTT.

This sequence joins TRBV29-1 and TRBJ1-6; D is possibly TRBD1 (6 bases). The CDR3 runs to 13 residues. Germline V gives CDR1 SQVTM, CDR2 ANQGSEA. The V end lost 4 bases, the J end lost 9 bases, and 13 bases lay between the germline ends. CDR3 in amino acids: CSVAQGRGSPLHF. CDR3 sequence (DNA): TGCAGCGTTGCACAGGGAAGGGGTTCACCCCTCCACTTT.

V usage is TRBV2 and J usage is TRBJ1-2, with D perhaps TRBD1 (5 bases). In germline, CDR1 is SNHLY, CDR2 FYNNEI. Trimming took 6 bases from V and 7 from J, leaving 18 bases between them. This CDR3 contains 14 residues. This chain's CDR3 is CASSVEGVASGYTF. CDR3 in DNA: TGTGCCAGCAGCGTCGAAGGGGTGGCAAGTGGCTACACCTTC.

This rearrangement joins TRBV24-1 to TRBJ2-2; the match to TRBD1 covers 9 bases. With V trimmed by 9 bases and J by 5 bases, 6 bases remained unmatched. Looked up from germline, CDR1 is KGHDR and CDR2 is SFDVKD. The CDR3 has 14 residues. CDR3 residues: CATSGQGRTGELFF. In DNA form, the CDR3 reads TGTGCCACCTCGGGACAGGGACGGACCGGGGAGCTGTTTTTT.

This rearrangement joins TRBV28 to TRBJ1-2; perhaps TRBD1 as D (5 bases). The CDR3 is 13 residues long. V shed 3 bases and J shed 3 bases, with 8 bases lying between them. The germline V gene encodes CDR1 MDHEN and CDR2 SYDVKM. For the CDR3, the DNA is TGTGCCAGCAGTTTCGGAGGGGACTATGGCTACACCTTC. It codes for CASSFGGDYGYTF.